The clone carrying this TCR beta chain was recorded only once. Antigen: not known. Trimming stripped 2 bases from V and 8 bases from J, with 15 bases between. Germline CDR1 is MNHNS and CDR2 is SASEGT. There are 14 residues in the CDR3. On the day of bone marrow donation, the related graft donor provided peripheral blood. This sample stems from a study of T cells after posttransplantation cyclophosphamide. Regarding the study as a whole: TRB clonality was highly associated with recipient CMV seropositivity and reactivation. Later blood repertoires were often dominated by clones from the donor CD8+ memory compartment.

Generated by immunoSEQ multiplex PCR, the TCRdb table keeps only in-frame clones and is missing some. The table records 66,000 or so clones, just under 95% of them present only once. The TCR sequence derives from a young woman in good health and a related stem cell transplant donor. V and J are TRBV6-1 and TRBJ1-2; D ambiguous. Sequenced input: PBMCs. CDR3 bases: TGTGCCAGCAGTGAAACTCGCGCTACGGGCGGCTACACCTTC. It encodes CASSETRATGGYTF.